The present entry profiles one T cell receptor beta chain with its context. The sample originates from a study of cytomegalovirus exposure and HLA in healthy donors. CDR3 length equals 16 residues. CDR1 and CDR2 (germline): SEHNR, FQNEAQ (reference sequence). V dropped 5 bases and J dropped 3; count of bases not matched to a gene: 8. PCR was performed using 60 Vbeta and 13 Jbeta primers. Clones were sequenced by immunoSEQ multiplex PCR, and TCRdb holds only the in-frame ones, with some missing. The sample lists 150,000 to 200,000 clones, about 63% occurring once. V is TRBV7-9 and J is TRBJ2-3; 10 positions match TRBD2. This TCR was sampled from a woman aged 40 to 50 in good health and CMV-seropositive. The sample consisted of PBMCs. This chain's CDR3 is CASSPRAGGPTDTQYF. In DNA, the CDR3 is TGTGCCAGCAGCCCCAGAGCGGGAGGGCCGACAGATACGCAGTATTTT.